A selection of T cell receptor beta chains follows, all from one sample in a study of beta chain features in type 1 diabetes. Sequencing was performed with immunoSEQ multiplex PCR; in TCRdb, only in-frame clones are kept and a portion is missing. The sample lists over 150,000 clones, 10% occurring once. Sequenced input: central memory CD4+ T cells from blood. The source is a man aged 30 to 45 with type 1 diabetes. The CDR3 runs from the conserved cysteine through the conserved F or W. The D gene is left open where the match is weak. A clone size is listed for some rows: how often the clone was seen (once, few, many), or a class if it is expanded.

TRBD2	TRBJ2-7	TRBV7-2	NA	CASRRTGGSSYEQYF	TGTGCCAGCAGAAGAACCGGGGGGAGCTCCTACGAGCAGTACTTC
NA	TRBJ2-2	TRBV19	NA	CATTNPPGNTGELFF	TGTGCCACTACCAACCCACCGGGGAACACCGGGGAGCTGTTTTTT
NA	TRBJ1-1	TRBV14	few	CASSQAYTEAFF	TGTGCCAGCAGCCAAGCATACACTGAAGCTTTCTTT
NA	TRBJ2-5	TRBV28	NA	CASSFSWRGIAGGETQYF	TGTGCCAGCAGTTTCTCATGGAGGGGGATAGCGGGCGGGGAGACCCAGTACTTC
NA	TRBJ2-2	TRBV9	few	CASSVSGKAGELFF	TGTGCCAGCAGCGTTTCAGGGAAGGCCGGGGAGCTGTTTTTT
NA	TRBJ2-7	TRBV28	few	CASSLRQNPGEYF	TGTGCCAGCAGTCTCCGACAGAATCCTGGGGAGTACTTC
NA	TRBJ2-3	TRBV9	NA	CASSVATSTDTQYF	TGTGCCAGCAGCGTAGCTACTAGCACAGATACGCAGTATTTT
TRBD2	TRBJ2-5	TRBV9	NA	CASSVEGLAQETQYF	TGTGCCAGCAGCGTAGAGGGACTAGCCCAAGAGACCCAGTACTTC
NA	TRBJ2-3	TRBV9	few	CASSARGSLGTDTQYF	TGTGCCAGCAGCGCCCGAGGTAGCCTAGGAACAGATACGCAGTATTTT
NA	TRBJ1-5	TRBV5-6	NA	CASSFREGNQPQHF	TGTGCCAGCAGCTTCAGGGAGGGCAATCAGCCCCAGCATTTT
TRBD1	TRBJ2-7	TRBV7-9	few	CASSLARQGLDEQYF	TGTGCCAGCAGCTTAGCACGACAGGGGCTGGACGAGCAGTACTTC
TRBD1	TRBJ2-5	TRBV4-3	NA	CASSQSGGQETQYF	TGCGCCAGCAGCCAATCAGGGGGCCAGGAGACCCAGTACTTC
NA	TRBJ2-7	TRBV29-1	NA	CSVEQDRTYEQYF	TGCAGCGTTGAACAGGACAGAACCTACGAGCAGTACTTC
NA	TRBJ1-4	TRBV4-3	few	CASSPGANDEKLFF	TGCGCCAGCAGCCCTGGGGCTAATGATGAAAAACTGTTTTTT
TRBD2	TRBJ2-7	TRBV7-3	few	CASSRLAGDEQYF	TGTGCCAGCAGCCGACTAGCGGGAGACGAGCAGTACTTC
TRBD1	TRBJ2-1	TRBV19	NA	CASSNRDRGGNEQFF	TGTGCCAGTAGTAACCGGGACAGGGGGGGCAATGAGCAGTTCTTC
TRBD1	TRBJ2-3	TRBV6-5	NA	CASSSPDRDLTDTQYF	TGTGCCAGCAGTTCCCCAGACAGGGATCTCACAGATACGCAGTATTTT
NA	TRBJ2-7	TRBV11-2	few	CASSQPQYEQYF	TGTGCCAGCAGCCAACCCCAGTACGAGCAGTACTTC
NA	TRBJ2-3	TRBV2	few	CASTEQGSSVTDTQYF	TGTGCCAGCACCGAACAGGGTTCGTCTGTCACAGATACGCAGTATTTT
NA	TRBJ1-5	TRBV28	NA	CASSLTNQPQHF	TGTGCCAGCAGTTTGACTAATCAGCCCCAGCATTTT
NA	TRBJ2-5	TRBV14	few	CASSRHQRDRETQYF	TGTGCCAGCAGCCGCCATCAGCGAGATAGAGAGACCCAGTACTTC
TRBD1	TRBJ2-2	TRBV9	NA	CASSVAATGATNTGELFF	TGTGCCAGCAGCGTAGCCGCCACAGGGGCGACGAACACCGGGGAGCTGTTTTTT
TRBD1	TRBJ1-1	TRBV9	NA	CASSAGQGGLEAFF	TGTGCCAGCAGCGCGGGACAGGGAGGACTCGAAGCTTTCTTT
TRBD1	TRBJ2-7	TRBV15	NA	CATSRRQGRSEQYF	TGTGCCACCAGCAGGAGACAGGGGAGAAGCGAGCAGTACTTC
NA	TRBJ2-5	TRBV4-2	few	CASSQDYQETQYF	TGTGCCAGCAGCCAGGACTACCAAGAGACCCAGTACTTC
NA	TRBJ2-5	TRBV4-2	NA	CASSQVSSGETQYF	TGTGCCAGCAGCCAAGTTTCCAGCGGGGAGACCCAGTACTTC
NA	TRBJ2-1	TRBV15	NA	CATGIAPYNEQFF	TGTGCCACCGGTATAGCCCCCTACAATGAGCAGTTCTTC
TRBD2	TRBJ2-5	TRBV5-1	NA	CASSLLTGGGQETQYF	TGCGCCAGCAGCTTGTTGACGGGAGGTGGTCAGGAGACCCAGTACTTC
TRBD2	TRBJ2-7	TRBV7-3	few	CASSQTSGYSYEQYF	TGTGCCAGCAGCCAGACTAGCGGTTACTCCTACGAGCAGTACTTC
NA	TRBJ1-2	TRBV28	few	CASVYRETNYGYTF	TGTGCCAGCGTGTACAGGGAAACTAACTATGGCTACACCTTC
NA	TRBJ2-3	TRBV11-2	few	CASSLPPTATQYF	TGTGCCAGCAGCTTACCTCCTACAGCTACGCAGTATTTT
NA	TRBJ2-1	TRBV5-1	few	CASSPGERSSYNEQFF	TGCGCCAGCAGCCCGGGTGAGCGGAGCTCCTACAATGAGCAGTTCTTC
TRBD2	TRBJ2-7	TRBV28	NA	CASSVGGGSYEQYF	TGTGCCAGCAGTGTAGGCGGGGGCTCCTACGAGCAGTACTTC
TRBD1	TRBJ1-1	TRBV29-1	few	CSTRTGGLRREAFF	TGCAGCACTAGGACAGGGGGGCTTAGGCGTGAAGCTTTCTTT
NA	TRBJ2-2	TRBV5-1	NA	CASSLTDTGELFF	TGCGCCAGCAGCTTGACGGACACCGGGGAGCTGTTTTTT
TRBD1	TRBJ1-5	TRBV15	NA	CATSRSGTGALSNQPQHF	TGTGCCACCAGCAGATCCGGGACAGGGGCCCTTAGCAATCAGCCCCAGCATTTT
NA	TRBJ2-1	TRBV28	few	CASVLGGKDEQFF	TGTGCCAGCGTATTAGGAGGGAAGGATGAGCAGTTCTTC
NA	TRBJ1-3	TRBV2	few	CASSPNGAHLGNTIYF	TGTGCCAGCAGTCCGAATGGGGCCCACCTGGGAAACACCATATATTTT
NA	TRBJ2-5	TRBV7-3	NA	CASSLSREETQYF	TGTGCCAGCAGCTTAAGTCGGGAAGAGACCCAGTACTTC
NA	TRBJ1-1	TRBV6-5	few	CASSYQPGRTEAFF	TGTGCCAGCAGTTACCAACCAGGGCGAACTGAAGCTTTCTTT
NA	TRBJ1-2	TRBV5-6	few	CASSLTEPYGYTF	TGTGCCAGCAGCTTGACAGAGCCTTATGGCTACACCTTC
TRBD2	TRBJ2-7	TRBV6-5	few	CASSYMRASGKYEQYF	TGTGCCAGCAGTTACATGCGGGCTAGCGGGAAATACGAGCAGTACTTC
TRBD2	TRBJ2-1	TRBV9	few	CASARDLAGGRGEQFF	TGTGCCAGCGCCCGGGATCTAGCGGGAGGGCGGGGGGAGCAGTTCTTC
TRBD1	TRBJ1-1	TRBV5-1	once	CASRDRETEAFF	TGCGCCAGCAGGGACAGGGAAACTGAAGCTTTCTTT
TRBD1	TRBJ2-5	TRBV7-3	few	CASSRGTGETQYF	TGTGCCAGCAGCCGAGGGACAGGAGAGACCCAGTACTTC
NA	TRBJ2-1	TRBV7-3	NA	CASSLISGRENEQFF	TGTGCCAGCAGCCTCATCAGCGGGCGCGAGAATGAGCAGTTCTTC
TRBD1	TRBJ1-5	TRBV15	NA	CATSRGTGGNQPQHF	TGTGCCACCAGCAGAGGGACAGGAGGAAATCAGCCCCAGCATTTT
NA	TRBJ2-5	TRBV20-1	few	CSASRQETQYF	TGCAGTGCTAGCCGGCAAGAGACCCAGTACTTC
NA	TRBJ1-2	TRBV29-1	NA	CSAQTAVYGYTF	TGCAGCGCACAGACAGCAGTCTATGGCTACACCTTC
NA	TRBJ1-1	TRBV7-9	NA	CASSFDINTEAFF	TGTGCCAGCAGCTTCGACATAAACACTGAAGCTTTCTTT
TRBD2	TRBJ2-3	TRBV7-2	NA	CASIRLAGAPDTQYF	TGTGCCAGCATCCGACTAGCGGGAGCCCCCGATACGCAGTATTTT
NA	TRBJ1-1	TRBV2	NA	CATKGDTEAFF	TGTGCCACCAAGGGGGACACTGAAGCTTTCTTT
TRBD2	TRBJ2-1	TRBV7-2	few	CASSSTSGVYNEQFF	TGTGCCAGCAGCTCGACTAGCGGAGTCTACAATGAGCAGTTCTTC
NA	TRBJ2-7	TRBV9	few	CASSPPRGEQYF	TGTGCCAGCAGCCCCCCCCGCGGGGAGCAGTACTTC